This entry features one T cell receptor (beta chain) sequence. Antigen: not known. The record originates from a study of T cell responses to AZD1222 COVID-19 vaccine. Study-wide results and limits: Donor demographics were predominantly white British with a female majority; clonal diversity may be underestimated. As reported, nearly half of all spike-specific TCRs target variant regions that are unmutated. Among those given AZD1222, only five or six were seropositive at baseline.

The CDR3 sequence is 17 residues long. From germline, CDR1 is SGHAT and CDR2 FQNNGV. V dropped 5 bases and J dropped 3 bases, with 22 bases sitting between them. Method: immunoSEQ multiplex PCR; TCRdb's copy keeps in-frame clones and lacks some. The sample carries 110,000 to 150,000 clones, roughly 91% recorded once. The specimen comprised peripheral blood, sampled on day 0 of AZD1222 vaccination. The chain combines TRBV11-2 with TRBJ2-5; a weak D match, TRBD2 (6 bases). This sequence was found in an adult in good health. CDR3 region: CASSINTGTPIEETQYF. For the CDR3, the DNA is TGTGCCAGCAGCATCAACACCGGGACTCCCATCGAAGAGACCCAGTACTTC. The entire variable domain, with the rest obtained from reference TRBV11-2 and TRBJ2-5, is as follows: EAGVAQSPRYKIIEKRQSVAFWCNPISGHATLYWYQQILGQGPKLLIQFQNNGVVDDSQLPKDRFSAERLKGVDSTLKIQPAKLEDSAVYLCASSINTGTPIEETQYFGPGTRLLVL.